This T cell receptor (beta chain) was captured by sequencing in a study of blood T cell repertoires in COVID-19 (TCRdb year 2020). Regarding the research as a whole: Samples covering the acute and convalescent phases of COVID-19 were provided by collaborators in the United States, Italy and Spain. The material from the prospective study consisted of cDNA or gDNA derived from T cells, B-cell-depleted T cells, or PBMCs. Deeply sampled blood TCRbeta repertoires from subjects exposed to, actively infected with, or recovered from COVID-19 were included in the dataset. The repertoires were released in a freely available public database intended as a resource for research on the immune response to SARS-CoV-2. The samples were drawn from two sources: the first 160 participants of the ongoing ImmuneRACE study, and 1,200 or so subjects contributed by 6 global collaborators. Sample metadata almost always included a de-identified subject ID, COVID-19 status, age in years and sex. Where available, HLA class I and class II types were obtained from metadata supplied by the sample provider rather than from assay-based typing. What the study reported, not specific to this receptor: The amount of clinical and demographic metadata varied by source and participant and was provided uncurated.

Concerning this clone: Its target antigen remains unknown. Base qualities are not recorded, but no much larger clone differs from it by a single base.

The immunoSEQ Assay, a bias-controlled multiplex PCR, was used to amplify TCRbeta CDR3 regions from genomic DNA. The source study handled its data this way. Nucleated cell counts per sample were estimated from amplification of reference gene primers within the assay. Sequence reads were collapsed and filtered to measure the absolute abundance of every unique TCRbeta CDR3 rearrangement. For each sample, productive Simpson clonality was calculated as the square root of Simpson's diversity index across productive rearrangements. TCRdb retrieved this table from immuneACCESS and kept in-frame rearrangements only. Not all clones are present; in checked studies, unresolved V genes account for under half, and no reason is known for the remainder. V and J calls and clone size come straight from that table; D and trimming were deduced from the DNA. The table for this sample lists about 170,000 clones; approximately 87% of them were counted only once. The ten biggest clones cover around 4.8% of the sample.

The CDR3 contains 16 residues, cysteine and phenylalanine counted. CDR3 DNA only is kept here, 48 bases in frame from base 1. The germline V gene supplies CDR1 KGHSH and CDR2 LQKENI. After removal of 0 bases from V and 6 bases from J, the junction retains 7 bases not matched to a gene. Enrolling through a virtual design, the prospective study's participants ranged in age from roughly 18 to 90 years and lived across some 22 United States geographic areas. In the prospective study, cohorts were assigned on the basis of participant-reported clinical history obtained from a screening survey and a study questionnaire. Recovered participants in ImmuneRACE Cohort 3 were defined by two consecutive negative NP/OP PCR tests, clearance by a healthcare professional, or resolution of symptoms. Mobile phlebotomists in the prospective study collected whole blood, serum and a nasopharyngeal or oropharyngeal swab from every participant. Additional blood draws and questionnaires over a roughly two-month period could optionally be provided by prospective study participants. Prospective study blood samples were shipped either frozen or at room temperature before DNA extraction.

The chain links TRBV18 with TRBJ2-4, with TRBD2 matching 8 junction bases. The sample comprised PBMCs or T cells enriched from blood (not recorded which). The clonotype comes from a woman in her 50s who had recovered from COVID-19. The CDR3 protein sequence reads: CASSPPSGGGINIQYF. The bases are TGTGCCAGCTCACCACCCTCCGGCGGGGGGATAAACATTCAGTACTTC.